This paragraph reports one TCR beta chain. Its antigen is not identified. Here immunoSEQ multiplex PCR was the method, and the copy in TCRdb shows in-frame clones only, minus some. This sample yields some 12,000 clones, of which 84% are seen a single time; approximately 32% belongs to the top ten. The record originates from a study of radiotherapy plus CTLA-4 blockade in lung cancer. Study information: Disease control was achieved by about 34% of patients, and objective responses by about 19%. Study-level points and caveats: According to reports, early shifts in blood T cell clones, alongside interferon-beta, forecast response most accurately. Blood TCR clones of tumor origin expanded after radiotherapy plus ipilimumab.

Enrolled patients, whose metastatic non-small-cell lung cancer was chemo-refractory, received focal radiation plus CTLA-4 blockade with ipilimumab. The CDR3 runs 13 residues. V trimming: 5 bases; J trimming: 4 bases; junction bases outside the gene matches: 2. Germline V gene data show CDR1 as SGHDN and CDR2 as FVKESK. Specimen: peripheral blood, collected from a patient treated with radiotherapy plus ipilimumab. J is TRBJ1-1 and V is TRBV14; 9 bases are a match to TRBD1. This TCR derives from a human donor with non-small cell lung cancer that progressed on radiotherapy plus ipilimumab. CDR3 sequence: CASSWDRVTEAFF. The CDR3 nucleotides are TGTGCCAGCAGCTGGGACAGGGTCACTGAAGCTTTCTTT.